A selection of T cell receptor beta chains follows, all from one sample in a study of radiotherapy plus CTLA-4 blockade in lung cancer. TCRdb's copy holds only in-frame clones and misses some; the assay was immunoSEQ multiplex PCR. Of more than 25,000 clones listed, around 85% are singletons. This material consisted of peripheral blood, taken from a patient treated with radiotherapy plus ipilimumab. Receptors originate from a human donor with non-small cell lung cancer who had stable disease on radiotherapy plus ipilimumab. The CDR3 runs from the conserved cysteine through the conserved F or W. The D gene is left open where the match is weak. Clone size is stated in some rows and not others, as once, few, many or a class when expanded.

j_call: TRBJ1-2
d_call: .
clone_size: .
v_call: TRBV6-4
cdr3_aa: CASSDSTGGHNGYTF
cdr3_nt: TGTGCCAGCAGTGACTCGACGGGGGGGCATAATGGCTACACCTTC

j_call: TRBJ1-1
d_call: TRBD1
clone_size: .
v_call: TRBV10-1
cdr3_aa: CASKAGGENTEAFF
cdr3_nt: TGCGCCAGCAAGGCAGGGGGAGAGAACACTGAAGCTTTCTTT

j_call: TRBJ2-2
d_call: .
clone_size: .
v_call: TRBV6-4
cdr3_aa: CASRQRTGELFF
cdr3_nt: TGTGCCAGCAGACAGCGCACCGGGGAGCTGTTTTTT

j_call: TRBJ2-5
d_call: TRBD1
clone_size: .
v_call: TRBV19
cdr3_aa: CASGTAYQETQYF
cdr3_nt: TGTGCCAGCGGGACAGCCTATCAAGAGACCCAGTACTTC

j_call: TRBJ1-1
d_call: .
clone_size: .
v_call: TRBV25-1
cdr3_aa: CASSEWGAGAFF
cdr3_nt: TGTGCCAGCAGTGAATGGGGGGCCGGAGCTTTCTTT

j_call: TRBJ1-2
d_call: TRBD1
clone_size: .
v_call: TRBV2
cdr3_aa: CASSIRGTGVDGYTF
cdr3_nt: TGTGCCAGCAGCATTAGGGGGACAGGGGTAGATGGCTACACCTTC

j_call: TRBJ1-5
d_call: TRBD1
clone_size: .
v_call: TRBV6-1
cdr3_aa: CASSEIGQDNQPQHF
cdr3_nt: TGTGCCAGCAGTGAAATAGGACAGGACAATCAGCCCCAGCATTTT

j_call: TRBJ2-2
d_call: .
clone_size: .
v_call: TRBV6-4
cdr3_aa: CASSDSIATGELFF
cdr3_nt: TGTGCCAGCAGTGACTCGATCGCCACCGGGGAGCTGTTTTTT

j_call: TRBJ2-3
d_call: .
clone_size: .
v_call: TRBV29-1
cdr3_aa: CSVRGLAFTDTQYF
cdr3_nt: TGCAGCGTGCGGGGGCTAGCTTTCACAGATACGCAGTATTTT

j_call: TRBJ2-2
d_call: TRBD2
clone_size: .
v_call: TRBV6-5
cdr3_aa: CASIFAGGHTGELFF
cdr3_nt: TGTGCCAGCATCTTCGCGGGGGGCCACACCGGGGAGCTGTTTTTT

j_call: TRBJ1-1
d_call: .
clone_size: .
v_call: TRBV2
cdr3_aa: CASSGTTSEAFF
cdr3_nt: TGTGCCAGCAGTGGGACAACATCTGAAGCTTTCTTT

j_call: TRBJ1-2
d_call: TRBD1
clone_size: .
v_call: TRBV18
cdr3_aa: CASSPGTGAYGYTF
cdr3_nt: TGTGCCAGCTCACCGGGGACAGGGGCTTATGGCTACACCTTC

j_call: TRBJ1-2
d_call: TRBD1
clone_size: .
v_call: TRBV9
cdr3_aa: CASSVGQGPGYTF
cdr3_nt: TGTGCCAGCAGCGTAGGACAGGGCCCTGGCTACACCTTC

j_call: TRBJ2-3
d_call: .
clone_size: few
v_call: TRBV4-3
cdr3_aa: CASSQEVLGRAQYF
cdr3_nt: TGCGCCAGCAGCCAAGAGGTACTAGGTAGGGCGCAGTATTTT

j_call: TRBJ1-2
d_call: TRBD1
clone_size: .
v_call: TRBV5-6
cdr3_aa: CASSLLGTGDYGYTF
cdr3_nt: TGTGCCAGCAGCTTACTAGGGACAGGAGATTATGGCTACACCTTC

j_call: TRBJ1-1
d_call: TRBD1
clone_size: .
v_call: TRBV28
cdr3_aa: CASRGTVNTEAFF
cdr3_nt: TGTGCCAGCAGAGGGACAGTGAACACTGAAGCTTTCTTT

j_call: TRBJ1-2
d_call: .
clone_size: .
v_call: TRBV2
cdr3_aa: CASAGAVVDYGYTF
cdr3_nt: TGTGCCAGCGCAGGGGCGGTAGTTGACTATGGCTACACCTTC

j_call: TRBJ2-5
d_call: .
clone_size: .
v_call: TRBV20-1
cdr3_aa: CSARPQETQYF
cdr3_nt: TGCAGTGCTAGACCTCAAGAGACCCAGTACTTC

j_call: TRBJ2-5
d_call: .
clone_size: .
v_call: TRBV5-6
cdr3_aa: CASTRTGETQYF
cdr3_nt: TGTGCCAGCACCCGCACGGGGGAGACCCAGTACTTC

j_call: TRBJ2-1
d_call: .
clone_size: .
v_call: TRBV10-2
cdr3_aa: CASSEYNEQFF
cdr3_nt: TGCGCCAGCAGTGAGTACAATGAGCAGTTCTTC

j_call: TRBJ2-3
d_call: TRBD2
clone_size: .
v_call: TRBV5-4
cdr3_aa: CASSFSGVTQYF
cdr3_nt: TGTGCCAGCAGCTTCAGCGGGGTTACGCAGTATTTT

j_call: TRBJ2-7
d_call: .
clone_size: .
v_call: TRBV7-9
cdr3_aa: CASSLDNEQYF
cdr3_nt: TGTGCCAGCAGCCTCGACAACGAGCAGTACTTC

j_call: TRBJ1-2
d_call: .
clone_size: .
v_call: TRBV18
cdr3_aa: CASFTSGAPYGYTF
cdr3_nt: TGTGCCAGCTTCACCAGCGGGGCACCTTATGGCTACACCTTC

j_call: TRBJ1-1
d_call: .
clone_size: .
v_call: TRBV30
cdr3_aa: CAWRPNRALNTEAFF
cdr3_nt: TGTGCCTGGAGGCCCAACAGGGCATTGAACACTGAAGCTTTCTTT

j_call: TRBJ1-1
d_call: .
clone_size: .
v_call: TRBV2
cdr3_aa: CASSEDQGTEAFF
cdr3_nt: TGTGCCAGCAGTGAGGACCAAGGGACTGAAGCTTTCTTT

j_call: TRBJ2-3
d_call: .
clone_size: once
v_call: TRBV10-1
cdr3_aa: CASSDDYHTDTQYF
cdr3_nt: TGCGCCAGCAGTGACGACTATCACACAGATACGCAGTATTTT

j_call: TRBJ2-7
d_call: TRBD2
clone_size: few
v_call: TRBV7-9
cdr3_aa: CASSLVLAGGTYEQYF
cdr3_nt: TGTGCCAGCAGCTTGGTTCTAGCGGGGGGGACCTACGAGCAGTACTTC

j_call: TRBJ1-2
d_call: .
clone_size: once
v_call: TRBV5-1
cdr3_aa: CASSLPSPGDYGYTF
cdr3_nt: TGCGCCAGCAGCCTCCCTTCCCCAGGGGACTATGGCTACACCTTC

j_call: TRBJ1-1
d_call: .
clone_size: .
v_call: TRBV6-5
cdr3_aa: CASSYDVAGNTEAFF
cdr3_nt: TGTGCCAGCAGTTACGACGTAGCTGGGAACACTGAAGCTTTCTTT

j_call: TRBJ1-1
d_call: .
clone_size: .
v_call: TRBV6-6
cdr3_aa: CASSYVSMNTEAFF
cdr3_nt: TGTGCCAGCAGTTACGTCTCAATGAACACTGAAGCTTTCTTT

j_call: TRBJ1-1
d_call: .
clone_size: .
v_call: TRBV6-1
cdr3_aa: CASAHRESNTEAFF
cdr3_nt: TGTGCCAGCGCGCACAGGGAGTCGAACACTGAAGCTTTCTTT

j_call: TRBJ1-1
d_call: .
clone_size: few
v_call: TRBV5-1
cdr3_aa: CASSLGNGDTEAFF
cdr3_nt: TGCGCCAGCAGCTTGGGAAATGGGGACACTGAAGCTTTCTTT

j_call: TRBJ2-3
d_call: TRBD2
clone_size: .
v_call: TRBV15
cdr3_aa: CATSPRLAGGADTQYF
cdr3_nt: TGTGCCACCAGTCCTAGACTAGCGGGGGGCGCAGATACGCAGTATTTT

j_call: TRBJ2-5
d_call: TRBD2
clone_size: .
v_call: TRBV7-8
cdr3_aa: CASSMGLARQETQYF
cdr3_nt: TGTGCCAGCAGCATGGGACTAGCGAGACAAGAGACCCAGTACTTC

j_call: TRBJ1-1
d_call: .
clone_size: .
v_call: TRBV4-1
cdr3_aa: CASSQDRGGNTEAFF
cdr3_nt: TGCGCCAGCAGCCAAGACAGGGGAGGGAACACTGAAGCTTTCTTT

j_call: TRBJ1-6
d_call: .
clone_size: .
v_call: TRBV6-5
cdr3_aa: CASSYEYQSPLHF
cdr3_nt: TGTGCCAGCAGTTACGAGTATCAGTCACCCCTCCACTTT